Below are 20 T cell receptor beta chains sequenced from a single sample in a study of beta chain features in type 1 diabetes. The study, taken as a whole, reports: Type 1 diabetes patients showed a moderate but significant shortening of TCRB CDR3s in all four CD4+ subsets.

For these TCRs, the target antigens are not known. Expressed TCRB transcripts were sequenced, since all the RNA that had been isolated was reverse transcribed. The protocol was immunoSEQ multiplex PCR, while the TCRdb copy is restricted to in-frame clones and leaves out a portion. The table has some 350,000 clones, 13% seen once. The sequenced sample consisted of naive CD4+ T cells from blood. Receptors originate from a woman aged 18-29 years with type 1 diabetes.

The V gene is TRBV7-2, the J gene TRBJ2-1, with TRBD2 as a possible D gene (6 bases). Germline V gene lookup returns CDR1 SGHTA and CDR2 FQGNSA. CDR3 length equals 15 residues. V gave up 2 bases and J gave up 3 bases, with 11 bases separating them. The CDR3: CASSLSQGGYNEQFF. CDR3 coding DNA: TGTGCCAGCAGCTTAAGCCAGGGAGGCTACAATGAGCAGTTCTTC.

There are a few counts of this clone. V and J are TRBV7-2 and TRBJ2-1; unclear D gene. The CDR3 runs to 15 residues. Germline loops: CDR1 SGHTA, CDR2 FQGNSA. The germline V and J ends were trimmed by 3 bases and 2 bases, with 11 bases remaining between them. The DNA for the CDR3 is TGTGCCAGCAGCTTGGATTGGGCCCCCTACAATGAGCAGTTCTTC. This translates into CASSLDWAPYNEQFF.

The chain couples TRBV5-4 to TRBJ2-3; 15 bases align to TRBD2. The CDR3 contains 17 residues. Germline CDR1 SGHNT, CDR2 YYREEE (reference sequence). V shed 4 bases and J 5 bases; nucleotides not matched to a gene: 8. CDR3 loop: CASSAIGTSGRLDTQYF. Written as DNA, the CDR3 is TGTGCCAGCAGCGCAATCGGGACTAGCGGGAGGTTAGATACGCAGTATTTT.

This clone was observed a few times. The rearrangement links TRBV29-1 to TRBJ1-1; TRBD1 matches at 12 bases. Trimming at V came to 7 bases and at J to 10 bases, leaving 7 bases not matched to a gene. Germline CDR1 and CDR2: SQVTM and ANQGSEA. The CDR3 length is 12 residues. The CDR3 DNA is TGCAGCGCTGGGACAGGGGGCGCGGGAGCTTTCTTT. Protein product: CSAGTGGAGAFF. Complete variable domain (other parts from reference TRBV29-1 and TRBJ1-1): SAVISQKPSRDICQRGTSLTIQCQVDSQVTMMFWYRQQPGQSLTLIATANQGSEATYESGFVIDKFPISRPNLTFSTLTVSNMSPEDSSIYLCSAGTGGAGAFFGQGTRLTVV.

The rearrangement links TRBV29-1 to TRBJ2-2; D is perhaps TRBD1 (6 bases). The CDR3 contains 14 residues. V was trimmed by 4 bases and J by 2 bases, leaving 11 bases between them. Germline CDR1 is SQVTM and CDR2 is ANQGSEA. The CDR3 spells CSVGRGINTGELFF. For the CDR3, the DNA is TGCAGCGTTGGCAGGGGAATCAACACCGGGGAGCTGTTTTTT.

This clone has more than one count but fewer than ten. CDR3 region: CASTLGLGMTYEQYV. The CDR3 region has the DNA TGTGCCAGCACCCTCGGACTAGGCATGACCTACGAGCAGTACGTC. The rearrangement uses TRBV6-6 and TRBJ2-7, with 7 bases identical to TRBD2. There are 15 residues in the CDR3. CDR1 is MNHNY and CDR2 is SVGAGI in the germline V gene (reference sequence). Trimming took 7 bases from V and 2 from J; bases not matched to a gene: 11.

The chain links TRBV11-2 to TRBJ2-5, with 7 bases aligning to TRBD1. The CDR3 consists of 15 residues. Germline values: CDR1 SGHAT, CDR2 FQNNGV. V dropped 6 bases and J dropped 4; count of bases not matched to a gene: 11. Here the CDR3 reads CASRRIQGLPETQYF. The CDR3 DNA reads TGTGCCAGCAGGCGTATACAGGGGCTCCCAGAGACCCAGTACTTC.

This rearrangement joins TRBV19 to TRBJ2-6, with a possible D match to TRBD1 (6 bases). V shed 6 bases and J shed 4 bases, with 13 bases lying between them. The CDR3 loop spans 15 amino acids. The V gene's germline CDR1 is LNHDA and CDR2 SQIVND (reference sequence). The CDR3 nucleotides read TGTGCCAGTAGCGTACAGGGAATCGGGGCCAACGTCCTGACTTTC. Protein: CASSVQGIGANVLTF.

This clone was seen a few times. The rearrangement joins TRBV7-8 to TRBJ2-7, with D possibly matching TRBD1 (6 bases). The CDR3 sequence is 13 residues long. The V end lost 5 bases, the J end lost 3 bases, and 11 bases lay between the germline ends. Germline CDR1 reads SGHVS; CDR2 reads FQNEAQ. CDR3 sequence: CASSLQTGYEQYF. CDR3 nucleotides: TGTGCCAGCAGCCTCCAGACAGGCTACGAGCAGTACTTC. Drawing the rest from reference TRBV7-8 and TRBJ2-7, the complete variable domain is GAGVSQSPRYKVAKRGQDVALRCDPISGHVSLFWYQQALGQGPEFLTYFQNEAQLDKSGLPSDRFFAERPEGSVSTLKIQRTQQEDSAVYLCASSLQTGYEQYFGPGTRLTVT.

This clone was seen more than once but under ten times. The chain is built from TRBV5-1 and TRBJ2-1; 11 positions match TRBD1. This CDR3 is built from 18 residues. With V trimmed by 3 bases and J by 8 bases, 16 bases remained unmatched. Germline V gene data show CDR1 as SGHRS and CDR2 as YFSETQ. DNA of the CDR3: TGCGCCAGCAGCTCGGACAGGGGGCGGAGGAGGGAACAGGATGAGCAGTTCTTC. Residues: CASSSDRGRRREQDEQFF.

This clone has just a few counts. V gene TRBV5-1 combines with J gene TRBJ2-1; D is perhaps TRBD2 (6 bases). Looked up from germline, CDR1 is SGHRS and CDR2 is YFSETQ. Between the trimmed V and J ends, which lost 4 bases and 7 bases, there was a span of 12 bases. The CDR3 length is 13 residues. The DNA for the CDR3 is TGCGCCAGCAGCGCAGGAGGGCCAAATGAGCAGTTCTTC. Its translation: CASSAGGPNEQFF.

This sequence joins TRBV5-1 and TRBJ2-1; 10 nucleotides match TRBD2. The CDR3 extends over 16 amino acids. Germline V gene lookup returns CDR1 SGHRS and CDR2 YFSETQ. Trimming removed 0 bases from V and 8 bases from J; junction bases left unmatched: 8. The DNA of the CDR3 is TGCGCCAGCAGCTTGGCCGTAGCGGGAGGTTACGATGAGCAGTTCTTC. Its protein is CASSLAVAGGYDEQFF.

This clone was counted only a few times. The V and J genes are TRBV29-1 and TRBJ2-5, with 10 bases that match TRBD1. Germline assignment: CDR1 SQVTM and CDR2 ANQGSEA. This CDR3 has 14 residues. V was clipped by 2 bases and J by 1 base; unmatched bases: 1. This CDR3 is CSVERDRGQETQYF. In nucleotides, the CDR3 is TGCAGCGTTGAACGGGACAGGGGCCAAGAGACCCAGTACTTC.

The rearrangement uses TRBV28 and TRBJ2-1, with D possibly TRBD2 on 6 matching bases. This CDR3 has 11 residues. Germline V gene lookup returns CDR1 MDHEN and CDR2 SYDVKM. The germline V and J ends were trimmed by 8 bases and 8 bases, with 10 bases remaining between them. In DNA form, the CDR3 reads TGTGCCAGCGGGAGGCCGGATGAGCAGTTCTTC. It encodes CASGRPDEQFF.

The gene calls are TRBV7-9 and TRBJ2-5; the match to TRBD1 covers 10 bases. The trim removed 0 bases at V and 5 bases at J, leaving 3 bases unmatched. The germline V gene has CDR1 SEHNR and CDR2 FQNEAQ (reference sequence). The CDR3 contains 15 residues. The CDR3, as DNA: TGTGCCAGCAGCTTAGCGTCGGGACAGGGGGAGACCCAGTACTTC. Its protein is CASSLASGQGETQYF.

This clone was detected a few times. The chain recombines TRBV6-5 with TRBJ1-2; 9 nucleotides align to TRBD1. J was trimmed by 2 bases and V by 7 bases; bases with no gene match: 5. Germline CDR1 is MNHEY and CDR2 is SVGAGI. The CDR3 consists of 14 residues. The CDR3 DNA follows: TGTGCCAGCAAAGAGACAGGGGGGAACTATGGCTACACCTTC. Encoded protein: CASKETGGNYGYTF.

This clone appeared a few times. The chain is built from TRBV7-2 and TRBJ2-1, with 10 positions matching TRBD2. Germline V lookup: CDR1 SGHTA, CDR2 FQGNSA. The CDR3 length is 16 residues. J gave up 4 bases and V 5 bases, and 8 bases lay outside the gene matches. CDR3 loop: CASSTYGTSAYNEQFF. The DNA of the CDR3 is TGTGCCAGCAGCACCTACGGGACTAGCGCGTACAATGAGCAGTTCTTC.

Only a few counts were recorded for this clone. The genes are TRBV7-3 and TRBJ2-1, with TRBD2 matching 7 bases. V shed 1 base, J shed 5 bases, and the junction held 5 bases outside the gene matches. Germline values: CDR1 SGHTA, CDR2 FQGTGA. CDR3 length: 15 amino acids. The CDR3, as DNA: TGTGCCAGCAGCTTAAATCGGGAGGCCCACAATGAGCAGTTCTTC. The encoded protein is CASSLNREAHNEQFF.

This clone was seen more than once but under ten times. In DNA form, the CDR3 reads TGTGCCAGCAGCATAAGGACAGGGGGTCAGCCCCAGCATTTT. Protein sequence: CASSIRTGGQPQHF. This sequence joins TRBV7-2 and TRBJ1-5, with 10 nucleotides matching TRBD1. The CDR3 is 14 residues long. V shed 5 bases, J shed 6 bases, and the junction held 4 bases outside the gene matches. The germline gives CDR1 SGHTA, CDR2 FQGNSA.

V usage is TRBV7-2 and J usage is TRBJ2-7; TRBD2 agrees at 8 bases. The germline gives CDR1 SGHTA, CDR2 FQGNSA. The ends lost 3 bases at V and 3 bases at J; junction bases unmatched: 10. CDR3 size: 16 residues. The CDR3 DNA follows: TGTGCCAGCAGCTTGTTAAACGGCGGGACTAGCTACGAGCAGTACTTC. Translating gives CASSLLNGGTSYEQYF.